This T cell receptor beta chain was observed in a study of T-cell memory formation after mild COVID-19. Study as a whole: Largely, TCR clusters stayed within a single donor. Study findings and constraints: Certain responding clones were present in pre-infection memory, suggesting participation of cross-reactive memory.

This clonotype was found once. Antigen specificity is unknown. TCRdb reanalysed the 5' RACE reads using MiXCR and keeps one entry per CDR3 protein. The data contain hundreds of thousands of distinct CDR3 sequences, 15% to 20% of them seen just once; the ten biggest clones take up about 8.1%. The CDR3 loop spans 13 amino acids. The ends were cut back, 5 bases at V and 8 bases at J, with 15 bases in the middle. Looked up from germline, CDR1 is SGHNT and CDR2 is YENEEA. Sample: PBMCs or a T cell subset sorted from them (not recorded which). This chain uses TRBV11-3 with TRBJ1-1; D is ambiguous. The sequence was obtained from an adult woman who had mild COVID-19 (a few samples of this study predate the infection). Cell type and time point are not known. The CDR3 DNA is TGTGCCAGCAGCAAGGCCAAGAGCCCAGAAGCTTTCTTT. It is translated as CASSKAKSPEAFF.